Included here is one T cell receptor beta chain sequence, with context. This sample was included in a study of blood T cell repertoires in COVID-19. Study-level background: Some COVID-19 samples were acute and others convalescent; all came from the United States, Italy and Spain.

Methods used by the authors: Counts of nucleated cells, estimated from reference gene primer amplification, were obtained. Method: immunoSEQ multiplex PCR; TCRdb's copy keeps in-frame clones and lacks some. The V and J calls and clone size come from that table; D and trimming were worked out from the DNA. The sample lists under 300,000 clones; 85% to 90% were seen once. The source of this sequence is a man in his forties who had recovered from COVID-19. The sequenced sample was PBMCs or T cells enriched from blood (not recorded which).

CDR3 DNA: TGCGCCAGCAGCCATCCGGTGGGCGGACTGAACAATCAGCCCCAGCATTTT. This translates into CASSHPVGGLNNQPQHF. The V gene is TRBV4-1, the J gene TRBJ1-5; unclear D gene. CDR1 and CDR2 from the germline V gene are MGHRA and YSYEKL. Trimming left V 3 bases short and J 3 bases short, with 18 bases between. The CDR3 covers 17 residues.